A single T cell receptor beta chain is shown here with its context. Antigen unknown. This sample was included in a study of cytomegalovirus exposure and HLA in healthy donors. Study observations and caveats: Later on, a genetic analysis was performed. It linked a missense variant in DCLRE1C with V- and J-gene trimming of TCR beta.

Germline CDR1 reads SGHNT; CDR2 reads YYREEE (reference sequence). The V gene lost 0 bases and the J gene lost 7 bases, with 8 bases spanning the gap. This CDR3 spans 14 amino acids. The primer mix had 60 Vbeta and 13 Jbeta primers. TCRdb keeps only in-frame clones here, not all; method: immunoSEQ multiplex PCR. In the table there are around 72,000 clones, around 78% of which are singletons. Sequences were obtained from PBMCs. The receptor was derived from a man aged 50 to 60 in good health and CMV-seronegative. The rearrangement uses TRBV5-4 and TRBJ1-6; TRBD1 is a possible D gene (5 bases). CDR3 sequence: CASSLDQGNSPLHF. DNA for the CDR3: TGTGCCAGCAGCTTGGATCAGGGAAATTCACCCCTCCACTTT.